This TCR beta chain stems from a study of T cell responses to AZD1222 COVID-19 vaccine (dated by TCRdb to the early 2020s). Context from the whole study: A total of around 240 trial participants underwent TCR sequencing, of whom some 210 received two doses of AZD1222 and about 26 received two doses of the MenACWY control vaccine. Enrollment into the trials was organized by age into subgroups of 18-55, 56-69 and 70-plus years, and those subgroups contained about 150, 27 and 61 TCR-sequenced participants, respectively. The paper as a whole reports these results and caveats: In the small 56-69-year group, the increase in depth fell short of significance, most likely because of low power. Reportedly, almost half of the unique spike-specific TCRs recognized epitopes lying outside the regions that are mutated in the B.1.351 and B.1.1.7 variants. The whole spike protein was spanned by vaccine-associated CD4 TCRs, and dominant responses were seen in regions 160-218 and 743-854. A significant rise in spike-specific TCR breadth and depth was observed after two AZD1222 doses relative to day 0 and relative to MenACWY recipients. Because no samples from the day 14 peak response were available, repertoires could be characterized only after the peak T cell response. Most participants were white British and females outnumbered males, and the authors suggested that clonal diversity may have been underestimated. Only five to seven AZD1222 recipients were SARS-CoV-2 seropositive at baseline, limiting conclusions about previously exposed vaccinees.

This clone was detected a few times. Its antigen is currently not known. The sample holds no much larger clone one base away, and base qualities are not on file. The CDR3 regions of human TCRbeta chains were subjected to immunosequencing. Per the source publication's procedure: Repertoire TCRs were checked for matches against a reference library of SARS-CoV-2-specific TCRs that had been generated using the MIRA antigen-specificity platform. Breadth was defined as the fraction of unique TCRs that were SARS-CoV-2-associated, and depth was defined as the fraction of total T cells that were SARS-CoV-2-associated. Using the MIRA data, each spike-specific TCR was assigned both to the spike region to which the TCR was reactive and to a CD4 or CD8 class. Log10-transformed breadth and depth values were compared by one-way ANOVA with Sidak's multiple comparisons tests. The clones in this table, taken by TCRdb from immuneACCESS, are in-frame only. Not every clone is retained; where verified, under half of the shortfall comes from an unresolved V gene, and the cause of the rest is unknown. The V and J calls and clone size are taken from that table; D and trimming were inferred from the DNA. The sample includes roughly 140,000 clones, with around 90% observed a single time. The ten largest clones take up approximately 3.6% of the sample.

This specimen's time point label, per the study, means: about 28 days (+/-7) after the second vaccine dose. AZD1222 recipients with second doses at about 4 weeks or about 12 weeks were pooled, because spike-specific TCR depth and breadth did not differ between schedules. Vaccinee samples were obtained from the UK trials COV001 and COV002, which included a single-blind randomized controlled phase 2/3 trial of AZD1222 (ChAdOx1 nCoV-19) in healthy adults. For TCRbeta chain sequencing, PBMC samples were collected from trial participants at day 0 and at day 28 after the second dose. The receptor was isolated from an adult who received the AZD1222 COVID-19 vaccine. The sample in question was peripheral blood, obtained 28 days after the second AZD1222 dose.

The CDR3 loop reads CASSLAGGSYEQYF. The DNA reads TGTGCCAGCAGCCTTGCGGGAGGCTCCTACGAGCAGTACTTC. The sequence links TRBV3-1 (or the pseudogene TRBV3-2) to TRBJ2-7; 8 junctional bases match TRBD2. CDR3 length: 14 amino acids, cysteine to phenylalanine. CDR3 DNA is the only sequence kept; it has 42 bases, read in frame from the first base. V ends up 4 bases short and J 0 bases short, with an unmatched junction base count of 2. CDR1 LGHDT and CDR2 YNNKEL were looked up in the germline V gene (reference sequence).